The 32 T cell receptor beta chains given below trace back to one sample, sequenced in a study of identical twins. TCRdb itself ran the 5' RACE reads through MiXCR, one entry per CDR3 protein. The sample carries about 280,000 distinct CDR3 sequences, roughly 8.6% recorded once. These data are also associated with another study on yellow fever vaccine responses in identical twins.

The sample taken for sequencing was memory (CD45RO+) T cells sorted from blood. These receptors all come from a woman under 30 in good health.

This sequence joins TRBV18 and TRBJ2-5; 14 bases are shared with TRBD2. This CDR3 contains 16 residues. CDR1 is KGHSH, CDR2 LQKENI, per germline. V gave up 0 bases and J gave up 6 bases; unmatched junction bases: 3. CDR3 protein: CASSPPGTSGRKTQYF. The CDR3 region has the DNA TGTGCCAGCTCACCACCGGGGACTAGCGGGAGAAAGACCCAGTACTTC.

There are many counts of this clonotype. This sequence joins TRBV12-3 or TRBV12-4 and TRBJ1-2; 7 bases match TRBD1. There are 14 residues in the CDR3. J gave up 2 bases and V 3 bases, and 3 bases lay outside the gene matches. The DNA for the CDR3 is TGTGCCAGCAGTTTTAAGGGACAGAACTATGGCTACACCTTC. As protein: CASSFKGQNYGYTF.

This clonotype was recorded at least ten times. This chain joins TRBV12-3 or TRBV12-4 and TRBJ2-3; 11 positions match TRBD2. The CDR3 has 15 residues. Trimming took 5 bases from V and 6 from J; bases not matched to a gene: 7. CDR3 coding DNA: TGTGCCAGCAGTACTCGGACTAGCGGGCCCGATACGCAGTATTTT. Protein sequence: CASSTRTSGPDTQYF.

This clonotype was detected ten times or more. The chain joins TRBV12-3 or TRBV12-4 to TRBJ2-3; possible D gene TRBD1, 6 bases. V dropped 7 bases and J dropped 2 bases, with 16 bases sitting between them. The CDR3 is made up of 15 amino acids. The CDR3 DNA reads TGTGCCAGCACCTCTGGGGGCGGCCCCACAGATACGCAGTATTTT. It encodes CASTSGGGPTDTQYF.

The V call is TRBV2, the J call TRBJ2-1; TRBD1 agrees at 9 bases. CDR1 and CDR2 from the germline V gene are SNHLY and FYNNEI. The V gene end was trimmed by 5 bases and the J gene end by 4 bases; junction bases not matched to a gene: 6. The length of the CDR3 is 15 residues. For the CDR3, the DNA is TGTGCCAGCAGTTTACAGGGGGCCGTGTACAATGAGCAGTTCTTC. This gives the protein CASSLQGAVYNEQFF.

The table lists this clonotype with many counts. This chain uses TRBV5-1 with TRBJ2-3; 7 bases agree with TRBD1. V shed 3 bases and J 1 base; nucleotides not matched to a gene: 2. The length of the CDR3 is 14 residues. Germline V gene sequence: CDR1 SGHRS, CDR2 YFSETQ. The CDR3 loop reads CASSSDRGTDTQYF. CDR3 sequence (DNA): TGCGCCAGCAGCTCTGACAGGGGCACAGATACGCAGTATTTT.

This clonotype appeared a few times. The V and J genes are TRBV6-2 or TRBV6-3 and TRBJ1-1, with 10 positions matching TRBD1. The CDR3 is 16 residues long. V shed 2 bases, J shed 0 bases, and the junction held 3 bases outside the gene matches. Germline V gene sequence: CDR1 MNHEY, CDR2 SVGEGT. This chain's CDR3 is CASSYRGQGVNTEAFF. In DNA, the CDR3 is TGTGCCAGCAGTTACAGAGGACAGGGGGTGAACACTGAAGCTTTCTTT.

A few counts support this clonotype. This rearrangement joins TRBV6-1 to TRBJ2-7; the D is unclear. This CDR3 has 13 residues. The ends were cut back, 7 bases at V and 4 bases at J, with 14 bases in the middle. The germline V gene has CDR1 MNHNS and CDR2 SASEGT. The CDR3, as DNA: TGTGCCAGCACCCTGGCTTTGGGATACGAGCAGTACTTC. Translating gives CASTLALGYEQYF.

V gene TRBV11-2 combines with J gene TRBJ2-1; TRBD2 matches at 7 bases. With 5 bases clipped from V and 1 base from J, the junction kept 5 bases outside the gene matches. CDR1 and CDR2 from the germline V gene are SGHAT and FQNNGV. CDR3 length: 15 amino acids. CDR3 amino acids: CASSPRTSSYNEQFF. As DNA, the CDR3 is TGTGCCAGCAGCCCCAGGACTAGTTCCTACAATGAGCAGTTCTTC.

This clonotype was seen repeatedly, ten times or more. The chain is built from TRBV10-3 and TRBJ2-5, with D maybe TRBD2 (6 bases). V was shortened by 0 bases and J by 0 bases, with 14 bases between the two germline ends. The germline V gene has CDR1 ENHRY and CDR2 SYGVKD. This CDR3 comprises 17 residues. The CDR3 reads CAISESGDSVYQETQYF. The CDR3 DNA sequence: TGTGCCATCAGTGAGTCAGGGGACTCCGTTTACCAAGAGACCCAGTACTTC.

CDR3 amino acids: CASSRGSSGRPQETQYF. DNA for the CDR3: TGTGCCAGCAGTCGCGGAAGCAGCGGGAGGCCCCAAGAGACCCAGTACTTC. The gene calls are TRBV6-1 and TRBJ2-5; 9 positions agree with TRBD2. The CDR3 loop spans 17 amino acids. J was trimmed by 1 base and V by 5 bases; bases with no gene match: 11. CDR1 is MNHNS, CDR2 SASEGT, per germline.

This clonotype was counted at least ten times. The rearrangement joins TRBV25-1 to TRBJ1-1; D remains unclear. Germline V lookup: CDR1 MGHDK, CDR2 SYGVNS. CDR3 size: 13 residues. The ends were cut back, 9 bases at V and 4 bases at J, with 15 bases in the middle. The CDR3 reads CASQPPVGTEAFF. CDR3 bases: TGTGCCAGTCAACCCCCGGTTGGCACTGAAGCTTTCTTT.

This clonotype was detected a few times. The chain has TRBV7-3 and TRBJ2-3; 7 bases agree with TRBD2. CDR3 length equals 15 residues. The V gene end was trimmed by 7 bases and the J gene end by 3 bases; junction bases not matched to a gene: 10. Germline V gene sequence: CDR1 SGHTA, CDR2 FQGTGA. CDR3 sequence (DNA): TGTGCCAGCACCCCATCGGGGGGTCCGACAGATACGCAGTATTTT. This encodes CASTPSGGPTDTQYF.

The chain uses TRBV24-1 and TRBJ2-3; D perhaps matches TRBD1 (6 bases). The V gene lost 5 bases and the J gene lost 8 bases, with 13 bases spanning the gap. This CDR3 has 13 amino acids. From germline, CDR1 is KGHDR and CDR2 SFDVKD. CDR3: CATSGSGTSTQYF. The CDR3, as DNA: TGTGCCACCAGTGGGTCCGGGACATCTACGCAGTATTTT.

This clonotype occurred many times. The chain uses TRBV4-2 and TRBJ1-2; the match to TRBD1 covers 10 bases. Germline V CDR1 and CDR2: LGHNA, YNFKEQ. V lost 0 bases and J lost 8; bases outside the gene matches: 9. The CDR3 is 16 residues long. CDR3 sequence reads: CASSQDGTGVLGGYTF. In nucleotides, the CDR3 is TGTGCCAGCAGCCAAGACGGGACAGGGGTTTTGGGGGGCTACACCTTC.

This clonotype was seen more than once but under ten times. The chain combines TRBV6-2 or TRBV6-3 with TRBJ1-3; D unresolved. Germline loops: CDR1 MNHEY, CDR2 SVGEGT. The V end lost 5 bases, the J end lost 2 bases, and 10 bases lay between the germline ends. This CDR3 is built from 14 residues. CDR3 loop: CASSRGGPGNTIYF. DNA for the CDR3: TGTGCCAGCAGTCGAGGTGGGCCTGGAAACACCATATATTTT.

The rearrangement links TRBV6-1 to TRBJ2-3; 9 nucleotides line up with TRBD1. V trimming: 6 bases; J trimming: 5 bases; junction bases outside the gene matches: 9. This CDR3 region has 15 residues. Germline loops: CDR1 MNHNS, CDR2 SASEGT. CDR3 nucleotides: TGTGCCAGCAGCACAACAGGGGGCGAAGGAGATACGCAGTATTTT. It specifies CASSTTGGEGDTQYF.

This chain links TRBV6-5 with TRBJ1-5, with D hard to call. The ends were cut back, 2 bases at V and 7 bases at J, with 9 bases in the middle. The CDR3 runs 13 residues. Germline V lookup: CDR1 MNHEY, CDR2 SVGAGI. CDR3 amino acids: CASSYVREQPQHF. As DNA, the CDR3 is TGTGCCAGCAGTTACGTGAGGGAGCAGCCCCAGCATTTT.

A note on this clonotype: This sequence may be a read error, since a much larger clone differs from it by one base. The chain uses TRBV28 and TRBJ1-4, with D unresolved. The ends were cut back, 4 bases at V and 10 bases at J, with 16 bases in the middle. Germline values: CDR1 MDHEN, CDR2 SYDVKM. The CDR3 contains 14 residues. The chain's CDR3 is CASSSSGSQGKLFF. The CDR3 nucleotides read TGTGCCAGCAGTTCATCCGGGTCTCAAGGAAAACTGTTTTTT.

The sample holds many counts of this clonotype. The chain joins TRBV24-1 to TRBJ2-1, with a tentative D call TRBD1 (7 bases). V was pared by 2 bases and J by 0 bases, with 10 bases between. Germline loops: CDR1 KGHDR, CDR2 SFDVKD. The CDR3 sequence is 16 residues long. The CDR3 protein is CATSDSGGSSYNEQFF. DNA for the CDR3: TGTGCCACCAGTGATTCAGGGGGGAGCTCCTACAATGAGCAGTTCTTC.

The chain joins TRBV25-1 to TRBJ2-1; possibly TRBD2 for D (6 bases). The germline V gene encodes CDR1 MGHDK and CDR2 SYGVNS. CDR3 size: 15 residues. Trimming removed 1 base at V and 2 bases at J, with 9 bases between. The CDR3 is CASSELGGTYNEQFF. The CDR3 DNA sequence: TGTGCCAGCAGTGAATTGGGCGGGACCTACAATGAGCAGTTCTTC.

This sequence joins TRBV5-1 and TRBJ2-7; D may be TRBD1 (5 bases). The CDR3 is 15 amino acids. Per the germline V gene, CDR1 is SGHRS and CDR2 is YFSETQ. V lost 0 bases, J lost 5 bases, and 15 bases lay in between. The CDR3 is CASSLVFQGNNEQYF. The CDR3 DNA sequence: TGCGCCAGCAGCTTGGTGTTTCAGGGTAACAACGAGCAGTACTTC.

The chain is built from TRBV7-9 and TRBJ2-3; D gene unclear. CDR3 length: 15 residues. The germline V gene has CDR1 SEHNR and CDR2 FQNEAQ (reference sequence). V dropped 2 bases and J dropped 4 bases, with 13 bases sitting between them. CDR3 in DNA: TGTGCCAGCAGCTTATCCAGTGGCTGGGCAGATACGCAGTATTTT. Its translation: CASSLSSGWADTQYF. Looking up the rest from reference TRBV7-9 and TRBJ2-3 gives the full variable domain: DTGVSQNPRHKITKRGQNVTFRCDPISEHNRLYWYRQTLGQGPEFLTYFQNEAQLEKSRLLSDRFSAERPKGSFSTLEIQRTEQGDSAMYLCASSLSSGWADTQYFGPGTRLTVL.

The chain joins TRBV3-1 to TRBJ2-1; possible D gene TRBD2, 6 bases. Trimming took 4 bases from V and 5 from J, leaving 12 bases between them. Germline-derived CDR1 and CDR2 are LGHDT and YNNKEL (reference sequence). CDR3 size: 14 residues. CDR3 in amino acids: CASSRLAGHNEQFF. The CDR3, as DNA: TGTGCCAGCAGCCGGCTGGCGGGGCACAATGAGCAGTTCTTC.

This clonotype has a handful of counts. This chain uses TRBV11-2 with TRBJ2-5; 9 bases align to TRBD2. Germline trimming cut 1 base from V and 10 bases from J; bases unmatched to any gene: 13. In germline, CDR1 is SGHAT, CDR2 FQNNGV. CDR3 length equals 16 residues. CDR3 loop: CASSLGMTSGQEDQYF. The CDR3 DNA sequence: TGTGCCAGCAGCTTAGGAATGACTAGCGGACAAGAGGACCAGTACTTC.

This clonotype was recorded many times. The chain combines TRBV12-3 or TRBV12-4 with TRBJ2-3; 9 bases match TRBD2. V shed 4 bases, J shed 6 bases, and the junction held 11 bases outside the gene matches. The CDR3 contains 16 residues. The DNA of the CDR3 is TGTGCCAGCAGTTCCCTACCTGGAGCGGGGGGCGATACGCAGTATTTT. Translation gives CASSSLPGAGGDTQYF.

This clonotype was recorded a few times. This chain connects TRBV5-8 to TRBJ2-2, with no clear D. The CDR3 is 15 residues long. Germline CDR1 is SGHTS and CDR2 is YDEGEE. The V and J ends lost 1 base and 0 bases respectively, with 7 bases between them. CDR3 sequence reads: CASSLLVTNTGELFF. Written as DNA, the CDR3 is TGTGCCAGCAGCTTGCTAGTAACGAACACCGGGGAGCTGTTTTTT.

This clonotype was found a few times. This chain links TRBV12-3 or TRBV12-4 with TRBJ2-1; D perhaps matches TRBD1 (5 bases). Trimming took 6 bases from V and 6 from J, leaving 18 bases between them. The CDR3 loop spans 15 amino acids. CDR3 DNA sequence: TGTGCCAGCAGACAAAGTGGACAAGGTAGCAATGAGCAGTTCTTC. This gives the protein CASRQSGQGSNEQFF.

This chain links TRBV10-3 with TRBJ1-2; TRBD1 matches at 7 bases. The CDR3 contains 14 residues. CDR1 and CDR2 from the germline V gene are ENHRY and SYGVKD. V lost 2 bases and J lost 6; bases outside the gene matches: 6. CDR3: CAISELGGGDGYTF. The DNA for the CDR3 is TGTGCCATCAGTGAGCTGGGAGGGGGCGATGGCTACACCTTC.

This clonotype was picked up a small number of times. The V gene is TRBV20-1, the J gene TRBJ1-5; maybe TRBD1 (6 bases). The germline CDR1 and CDR2 sequences are DFQATT and SNEGSKA (reference sequence). This CDR3 contains 12 residues. Trimming pared 6 bases from V and 7 bases from J, leaving 13 bases between. The chain's CDR3 is CSAKLGGQPQHF. DNA for the CDR3: TGCAGTGCAAAACTAGGGGGACAGCCCCAGCATTTT.

The chain links TRBV11-3 to TRBJ2-5; D gene uncertain. Trimming pared 3 bases from V and 0 bases from J, leaving 8 bases between. Germline V gene lookup returns CDR1 SGHNT and CDR2 YENEEA. There are 14 residues in the CDR3. This chain's CDR3 is CASSFNRNQETQYF. CDR3 bases: TGTGCCAGCAGCTTCAACAGAAACCAAGAGACCCAGTACTTC.

About this clonotype: The junction shows a germline mismatch at one end, possibly a read error. V usage is TRBV4-1 and J usage is TRBJ2-1; 9 bases agree with TRBD2. The CDR3 is made up of 16 amino acids. Germline CDR1 reads MGHRA; CDR2 reads YSYEKL. CDR3 in DNA: TGCGCCAGCAGACAAGAGGCTAGCGGGACCCACAATGAGCAGTTCTTC. This translates into CASRQEASGTHNEQFF.